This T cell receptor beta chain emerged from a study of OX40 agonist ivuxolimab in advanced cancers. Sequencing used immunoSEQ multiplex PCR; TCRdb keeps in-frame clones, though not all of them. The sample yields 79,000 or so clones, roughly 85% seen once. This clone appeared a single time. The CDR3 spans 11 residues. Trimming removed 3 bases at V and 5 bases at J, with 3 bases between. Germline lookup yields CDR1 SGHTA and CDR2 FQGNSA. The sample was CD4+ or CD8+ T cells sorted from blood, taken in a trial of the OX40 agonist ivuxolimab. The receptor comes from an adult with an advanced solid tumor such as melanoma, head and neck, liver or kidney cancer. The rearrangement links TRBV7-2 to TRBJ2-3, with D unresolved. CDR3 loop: CASSFGDTQYF. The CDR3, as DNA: TGTGCCAGCAGCTTTGGAGATACGCAGTATTTT.